Listed below are T cell receptor beta chains from one sample, sequenced in a study of blood T cell repertoires in COVID-19. Sequenced by immunoSEQ multiplex PCR; TCRdb stores in-frame clones only, minus some. The table includes approximately 16,000 clones, about 90% detected once. The specimen sequenced was peripheral blood. The receptor set was obtained from a human donor in a cohort sampled during active COVID-19. Each CDR3 is given without its conserved first and last residue. Each record gives: CDR3 length, V gene, J gene, CDR3 protein.

>13|TRBV6-4|TRBJ1-2
ASSDGTGQASGYT
>14|TRBV6-5|TRBJ2-3
ASSYRGTGGPDTQY
>15|TRBV9|TRBJ1-4
ASSASTGIGLNEKLF
>10|TRBV30|TRBJ1-3
AQGLSGNTIY
>11|TRBV3-1/TRBV3-2|TRBJ1-2
ASSQDSSLGYT
>12|TRBV5-4|TRBJ2-2
ASSPDSLTGELF
>11|TRBV12-3/TRBV12-4|TRBJ1-2
ASRKRGNYGYT
>12|TRBV5-1|TRBJ2-1
ASSTGTEYNEQF
>11|TRBV6-5|TRBJ1-2
ASRGQGAYGYT
>13|TRBV2|TRBJ1-2
ASSGTAGLGYGYT
>15|TRBV3-1/TRBV3-2|TRBJ1-3
ASSPSRQVLRGNTIY
>15|TRBV11-2|TRBJ1-3
ASSTGQGSISGNTIY
>12|TRBV19|TRBJ2-1
ASTSPDRPNEQF
>14|TRBV4-1|TRBJ1-5
ASSQGGGLFSQPQH
>13|TRBV28|TRBJ1-3
ASSTSGLSGNTIY
>12|TRBV10-1|TRBJ2-7
ASSETRAGYEQY
>14|TRBV5-4|TRBJ1-1
ASSIGTGKMNTEAF
>14|TRBV19|TRBJ1-5
ASRAGPLKGNQPQH
>12|TRBV7-9|TRBJ2-3
ASSGTGNTDTQY
>13|TRBV5-1|TRBJ2-2
ASSAGQGRAGELF
>10|TRBV9|TRBJ2-7
ASSRSDYEQY
>14|TRBV4-2|TRBJ1-3
ASSQGDTSSGNTIY
>12|TRBV5-5|TRBJ2-5
ASSFTGGRETQY
>11|TRBV7-6|TRBJ2-1
ASSLERVDEQF
>13|TRBV5-4|TRBJ1-1
ASSLQGARNTEAF
>12|TRBV7-3|TRBJ2-5
ASSSGLAGETQY
>12|TRBV3-1/TRBV3-2|TRBJ1-1
ASSQGGLPTEAF
>13|TRBV6-5|TRBJ1-1
ASSYSGGIGTEAF
>13|TRBV28|TRBJ2-1
ASSLDGGVYNEQF
>13|TRBV5-1|TRBJ1-6
ASSLGSLQNSPLH
>11|TRBV10-3|TRBJ1-5
ATQGDSNQPQH
>12|TRBV7-2|TRBJ1-1
ASSLELGGTEAF
>12|TRBV30|TRBJ2-3
AWSGWLAGDTQY
>14|TRBV6-6|TRBJ1-1
ASSHPGEGPNTEAF
>12|TRBV9|TRBJ2-5
ASSGGTAVGTQY
>14|TRBV5-1|TRBJ2-5
ASSYTPTGEEETQY
>12|TRBV19|TRBJ2-5
ASTNRGGTGTQY
>11|TRBV6-2/TRBV6-3|TRBJ1-2
ASSQEAVYGYT
>13|TRBV5-1|TRBJ2-7
ASSLLDRGQNEQY
>13|TRBV2|TRBJ1-6
ASRGAGQGISPLH
>13|TRBV28|TRBJ2-5
ASSYDRALQETQY